This TCR beta chain was identified in a study of response to subunit inactivated influenza vaccine. TCRdb ran MiXCR on the RT-PCR reads and lists one entry per CDR3 protein. The table has around 300,000 distinct CDR3 sequences, 20% to 25% seen once. The CDR3 length is 15 residues. J lost 2 bases, V lost 4 bases, and 3 bases had no gene match. CDR1 SGHTA and CDR2 FQGNSA come from the germline V gene. The input for sequencing was PBMCs from blood, taken approximately 20 months after vaccination. V gene TRBV7-2 combines with J gene TRBJ1-3, with TRBD1 identical over 9 bases. This clonotype originated in a man between 45 and 75 years old who received an inactivated influenza vaccine. CDR3 sequence: CASSSDRGPGNTIYF. CDR3 DNA sequence: TGTGCCAGCAGCTCGGACAGGGGACCTGGAAACACCATATATTTT.